This T cell receptor (beta chain) is from a study of post-analysis software for immune sequencing data. Study-level background: In terms of disease course, relapsing-remitting, secondary progressive and progressive-relapsing multiple sclerosis were included. Whole-study findings and limits: Patients with multiple sclerosis recorded significantly lower normalized Chao1 diversity than controls, the study found. By F measure, strong co-clustering occurred among samples prepared in the same batch. Five TRBV segments, including TRBV5-6, TRBV5-1 and TRBV20-1, were more frequent in patients than controls.

Unique molecular identifiers were carried by the TCR beta cDNA libraries. Input populations of roughly 0.95 to 10 million T cells gave rise to roughly 0.5 million cDNA molecules. TCRdb itself ran the PCR reads through MiXCR, one entry per CDR3 protein. Found here are 700,000 to 900,000 distinct CDR3 sequences, around 46% of them singletons; the top ten hold approximately 5%. Comments on this clonotype: The antigen is undetermined.

CDR1 and CDR2 from the germline V gene are SGHTA and FQGNSA. The CDR3 loop spans 18 amino acids. Between the trimmed V and J ends, which lost 0 bases and 3 bases, there was a span of 20 bases. The chain couples TRBV7-2 to TRBJ1-2, with D possibly being TRBD1 (6 bases). The origin of this receptor is a girl between 5 and 17 years old with multiple sclerosis. Sequencing was carried out using blood. CDR3 sequence: CASSLAPFGTQDDYGYTF. DNA of the CDR3: TGTGCCAGCAGCTTAGCCCCCTTCGGGACACAGGATGACTATGGCTACACCTTC.